A single sample is the source of the 23 T cell receptor beta chains below, sequenced in a study of cytomegalovirus exposure and HLA in healthy donors. This PCR relied on a set of 60 Vbeta primers and 13 Jbeta primers. This table comes from immunoSEQ multiplex PCR, and its TCRdb copy is limited to in-frame clones, with some not included. The sample gives about 120,000 clones, around 86% of which show up once; under 2.5% is in the top ten. Sequencing input: PBMCs. The source of these receptors is a man between 25 and 39 years old in good health and CMV-seronegative.

This chain links TRBV5-6 with TRBJ1-2, with D maybe TRBD1 (5 bases). Germline loops: CDR1 SGHDT, CDR2 YYEEEE. The CDR3 loop spans 16 amino acids. Deletions cut 4 bases from V and 8 bases from J, with 24 bases between. The CDR3 region is CASSQGRAGYGYGYTF. CDR3 DNA: TGTGCCAGCAGCCAGGGCAGGGCAGGGTATGGCTACGGCTACACCTTC.

V is TRBV7-2 and J is TRBJ1-1, with D tentatively TRBD1 (5 bases). The germline V gene has CDR1 SGHTA and CDR2 FQGNSA. V was trimmed by 2 bases and J by 5 bases, leaving 15 bases between them. This CDR3 has 15 amino acids. The CDR3 nucleotides read TGTGCCAGCAGCTTAATGTGGGGGGGGAATACTGAAGCTTTCTTT. Translating gives CASSLMWGGNTEAFF.

This chain connects TRBV5-6 to TRBJ1-5; D unresolved. This CDR3 comprises 12 residues. Germline CDR1 is SGHDT and CDR2 is YYEEEE. V dropped 0 bases and J dropped 9 bases, with 7 bases sitting between them. In nucleotides, the CDR3 is TGTGCCAGCAGCTTGGGGTCTATGCCCCAGCATTTT. It is translated as CASSLGSMPQHF.

J is TRBJ2-7 and V is TRBV21-1; the table's D call TRBD1 went unverified against the DNA. TRBV21-1 is a pseudogene. This CDR3 is 16 amino acids long. CDR3 residues: CASSKNSGQGIYEQYF. Here the CDR3 DNA reads TGTGCCAGCAGCAAAAATTCTGGACAGGGGATCTACGAGCAGTACTTC.

The table lists this clone with a count of one. A junction end diverges from the germline sequence, so it may reflect a read error. The chain has TRBV4-3 and TRBJ2-7; 8 positions match TRBD1. The CDR3 is made up of 17 amino acids. Germline-derived CDR1 and CDR2 are LGHNA and YSLEER. The CDR3 nucleotides read TGCGCCGGCAGCCAAGTTTGGGGACATTCAACAGGGGGCGAGCAGTACTTC. Translated: CAGSQVWGHSTGGEQYF.

The V and J genes are TRBV6-4 and TRBJ2-3, with D possibly TRBD2 on 6 matching bases. The CDR3 loop spans 13 amino acids. The germline V and J ends were trimmed by 5 bases and 1 base, with 7 bases remaining between them. In germline, CDR1 is MRHNA, CDR2 SNTAGT. The CDR3 coding sequence is TGTGCCAGCAGTTCTAGCGGCACAGATACGCAGTATTTT. This translates into CASSSSGTDTQYF.

The chain combines TRBV19 with TRBJ1-5; D gene unclear. This CDR3 is 12 amino acids long. The V end lost 3 bases, the J end lost 7 bases, and 7 bases lay between the germline ends. Germline CDR1 reads LNHDA; CDR2 reads SQIVND (reference sequence). CDR3 coding DNA: TGTGCCAGTAGTATCGAGGAACAGCCCCAGCATTTT. Protein: CASSIEEQPQHF.

The CDR3 loop reads CASSPRGAQETQYF. CDR3 in DNA: TGTGCCAGCAGCCCCCGGGGTGCCCAAGAGACCCAGTACTTC. The rearrangement joins TRBV11-2 to TRBJ2-5; TRBD2 is a possible D gene (5 bases). Trimming pared 5 bases from V and 1 base from J, leaving 11 bases between. This CDR3 is 14 amino acids long. Germline CDR1 reads SGHAT; CDR2 reads FQNNGV.

Concerning this clone itself: The identical CDR3 is also encoded by other nucleotide sequences in the sample. The chain couples TRBV6-1 to TRBJ1-1; no reliable D call. Germline values: CDR1 MNHNS, CDR2 SASEGT. CDR3 length equals 13 residues. The germline V and J ends were trimmed by 6 bases and 3 bases, with 11 bases remaining between them. The CDR3 protein is CASSEQQDTEAFF. CDR3 sequence (DNA): TGTGCCAGCAGCGAACAGCAGGACACTGAAGCTTTCTTT.

The CDR3 protein is CASNTGGNGYEQYF. CDR3 bases: TGTGCCAGCAATACAGGGGGAAATGGTTACGAGCAGTACTTC. This chain uses TRBV28 with TRBJ2-7, with TRBD1 identical over 8 bases. Germline CDR1 and CDR2: MDHEN and SYDVKM. There are 14 residues in the CDR3. The trim removed 7 bases at V and 4 bases at J, leaving 9 bases unmatched.

The V gene is TRBV27, the J gene TRBJ1-1; a possible D gene is TRBD1 (5 bases). Looked up from germline, CDR1 is MNHEY and CDR2 is SMNVEV (reference sequence). The CDR3 contains 14 residues. Trimming cost V 7 bases and J 4 bases, with 16 bases left between them. The CDR3 spells CASNPLYTGTEAFF. CDR3 nucleotides: TGTGCCAGCAACCCCCTTTATACAGGCACTGAAGCTTTCTTT.

The chain recombines TRBV27 with TRBJ1-5; D not resolved. Germline CDR1 and CDR2: MNHEY and SMNVEV (reference sequence). The CDR3 is made up of 13 amino acids. V was shortened by 3 bases and J by 4 bases, with 7 bases between the two germline ends. The CDR3 DNA follows: TGTGCCAGCAGTTTCACGGGAAATCAGCCCCAGCATTTT. It encodes CASSFTGNQPQHF.

This clone was seen a handful of times. The gene calls are TRBV2 and TRBJ1-5, with a weak D call TRBD1 (5 bases). V gave up 4 bases and J gave up 6 bases, with 13 bases separating them. Germline V gene lookup returns CDR1 SNHLY and CDR2 FYNNEI. The CDR3 covers 14 residues. The CDR3 DNA follows: TGTGCCAGCAGTGTTCAACAGGTCGGTCAGCCCCAGCATTTT. Protein product: CASSVQQVGQPQHF.

For this clone: A read error may account for a junction end that differs from germline. The chain joins TRBV28 to TRBJ1-6, with unresolved D. Per the germline V gene, CDR1 is MDHEN and CDR2 is SYDVKM. The CDR3 is 13 residues long. In DNA form, the CDR3 reads TGTGCCAGCAGTTTTGGCCTCGCGACACCCCTCCACTTC. This codes for CASSFGLATPLHF.

This chain connects TRBV7-2 to TRBJ1-5; D not certain. The CDR3 is 13 residues long. Trimming removed 1 base at V and 4 bases at J, with 5 bases between. Germline assignment: CDR1 SGHTA and CDR2 FQGNSA. The CDR3 DNA follows: TGTGCCAGCAGCTTAGTCGGGAATCAGCCCCAGCATTTT. It specifies CASSLVGNQPQHF.

This clone was seen a handful of times. The chain combines TRBV13 with TRBJ2-2, with 8 nucleotides matching TRBD2. Trimming cost V 6 bases and J 4 bases; bases outside gene matches: 13. This CDR3 has 17 amino acids. The germline V gene encodes CDR1 PRHDT and CDR2 FYEKMQ (reference sequence). The CDR3 protein is CASRPTRGRGGTGELFF. The DNA for the CDR3 is TGTGCCAGCAGACCAACGCGAGGCCGGGGGGGCACCGGGGAGCTGTTTTTT.

The gene calls are TRBV30 and TRBJ1-3, with 8 bases matching TRBD1. The CDR3 totals 17 residues. After removal of 2 bases from V and 0 bases from J, the junction contained 9 bases not matched to a gene. Germline CDR1 GTSNPN, CDR2 SVGIG (reference sequence). CDR3 nucleotides: TGTGCCTGGAGTTTACCCGGACAGGGACGCTCTGGAAACACCATATATTTT. This gives the protein CAWSLPGQGRSGNTIYF.

This clone has a handful of counts. The genes are TRBV25-1 and TRBJ2-7; 9 bases fit TRBD1. CDR1 is MGHDK and CDR2 is SYGVNS in the germline V gene. The length of the CDR3 is 16 residues. J lost 1 base, V lost 1 base, and 5 bases had no gene match. The chain's CDR3 is CASSESRTGDSYEQYF. CDR3 in DNA: TGTGCCAGCAGTGAATCCCGGACAGGGGATTCCTACGAGCAGTACTTC.

The chain links TRBV5-1 to TRBJ1-4; D remains ambiguous. The length of the CDR3 is 14 residues. With 4 bases removed from V and 5 bases from J, the gap between germline ends came to 12 bases. Germline V gives CDR1 SGHRS, CDR2 YFSETQ. The CDR3 DNA sequence: TGCGCCAGCAGCCCGGCACTGACAAATGAAAAACTGTTTTTT. Its protein is CASSPALTNEKLFF.

The chain recombines TRBV12-5 with TRBJ2-5; D gene unclear. CDR3 length equals 13 residues. Germline CDR1 LGHNT, CDR2 FRNRAP. V lost 1 base to trimming and J lost 4 bases, with 7 bases between them. The CDR3: CASGLAAGETQYF. CDR3 nucleotide sequence: TGTGCTAGTGGTTTGGCCGCCGGAGAGACCCAGTACTTC. Combining the CDR3 with reference TRBV12-5 and TRBJ2-5 gives the whole variable domain DARVTQTPRHKVTEMGQEVTMRCQPILGHNTVFWYRQTMMQGLELLAYFRNRAPLDDSGMPKDRFSAEMPDATLATLKIQPSEPRDSAVYFCASGLAAGETQYFGPGTRLLVL.

The genes are TRBV19 and TRBJ2-1, with D perhaps TRBD2 (5 bases). Germline CDR1 reads LNHDA; CDR2 reads SQIVND (reference sequence). Trimming pared 5 bases from V and 7 bases from J, leaving 15 bases between. The CDR3 contains 14 residues. The CDR3 DNA sequence: TGTGCCAGTAGTCGGGAATCCCTCAGTAATGAGCAGTTCTTC. Amino acids: CASSRESLSNEQFF.

The chain links TRBV6-1 to TRBJ2-2; D gene ambiguous. The CDR3 totals 16 residues. With 4 bases removed from V and 1 base from J, the gap between germline ends came to 13 bases. The germline gives CDR1 MNHNS, CDR2 SASEGT. The CDR3: CASSGRIIQNTGELFF. The CDR3 nucleotides are TGTGCCAGCAGTGGCAGGATCATACAGAACACCGGGGAGCTGTTTTTT.

The chain combines TRBV20-1 with TRBJ1-2, with 7 bases that match TRBD1. The J segment lost 3 bases and the V segment lost 7 bases, leaving 2 bases of the junction unmatched. Germline V gives CDR1 DFQATT, CDR2 SNEGSKA (reference sequence). There are 11 residues in the CDR3. The CDR3 here is CSGTGDYGYTF. The CDR3 DNA reads as TGCAGTGGAACAGGGGACTATGGCTACACCTTC.